The 30 T cell receptor beta chains below come from one sample, sequenced in a study of T cells in Graves' hyperthyroidism and ophthalmopathy. Template material for amplifying TCR beta CDR3 regions consisted of RNA transcripts. Researchers ran a first-round RT-PCR on the TCR CDR3 using the HTBI primer set. TCRdb passed the multiplex PCR reads through MiXCR, listing each CDR3 protein once. The table includes approximately 95,000 distinct CDR3 sequences, 35% to 45% detected once. Sequencing used peripheral blood or thyroid tissue (not recorded which). The receptors derive from a woman aged 30 to 39 with Graves' hyperthyroidism.

This clonotype was detected many times. V usage is TRBV28 and J usage is TRBJ1-5; possible D gene TRBD1, 6 bases. Germline CDR1 and CDR2: MDHEN and SYDVKM. Between the trimmed V and J ends, which lost 7 bases and 4 bases, there was a span of 11 bases. The CDR3 has 13 amino acids. The CDR3 bases are TGTGCCAGCACTCGGACAGCTAATCAGCCCCAGCATTTT. This translates into CASTRTANQPQHF.

CDR3 protein: CASTPRRARGYTF. CDR3 in DNA: TGTGCCAGCACCCCGCGGAGGGCTAGGGGCTACACCTTC. V gene TRBV12-3 or TRBV12-4 combines with J gene TRBJ1-2; D gene ambiguous. V shed 7 bases and J shed 8 bases, with 17 bases lying between them. The CDR3 has 13 amino acids.

This clonotype occurred many times. This chain uses TRBV6-5 with TRBJ2-7; D might be TRBD2 (5 bases). Germline V gene lookup returns CDR1 MNHEY and CDR2 SVGAGI. CDR3 size: 13 residues. Trimming shortened V by 5 bases and J by 6 bases, and 14 bases separated the two germline ends. The CDR3 spells CASSTWTSPEQYF. For the CDR3, the DNA is TGTGCCAGCAGTACTTGGACTTCCCCCGAGCAGTACTTC.

This clonotype was seen repeatedly, ten times or more. The chain is built from TRBV25-1 and TRBJ1-2; perhaps TRBD1 as D (5 bases). The CDR3 has 13 residues. The ends were cut back, 8 bases at V and 2 bases at J, with 12 bases in the middle. Germline V gene data show CDR1 as MGHDK and CDR2 as SYGVNS. The CDR3 loop reads CASSPGHNYGYTF. As DNA, the CDR3 is TGTGCCAGCTCTCCCGGACACAACTATGGCTACACCTTC.

This clonotype was observed at least ten times. The chain is built from TRBV12-3 or TRBV12-4 and TRBJ1-6; D unresolved. CDR3 size: 11 residues. The V and J ends lost 1 base and 16 bases respectively, with 8 bases between them. CDR3 sequence reads: CASSLGSILHF. CDR3 bases: TGTGCCAGCAGTTTAGGCTCTATACTCCACTTT.

This clonotype was seen many times. The chain links TRBV7-9 to TRBJ2-2; D is possibly TRBD1 (6 bases). Germline V gene data show CDR1 as SEHNR and CDR2 as FQNEAQ (reference sequence). This CDR3 has 16 amino acids. V was clipped by 6 bases and J by 1 base, with 15 bases between them. CDR3 bases: TGTGCCAGCAGAGGTTTGGGACATAAGAACACCGGGGAGCTGTTTTTT. It translates to CASRGLGHKNTGELFF.

This clonotype was recorded many times. The chain carries TRBV5-1 and TRBJ1-5; D is unresolved. The CDR3 sequence is 13 residues long. From germline, CDR1 is SGHRS and CDR2 YFSETQ. V was pared by 0 bases and J by 7 bases, with 8 bases between. The CDR3 reads CASSLDPSQPQHF. CDR3 in DNA: TGCGCCAGCAGCTTGGATCCTTCGCAGCCCCAGCATTTT.

The V and J genes are TRBV20-1 and TRBJ2-5, with 10 positions matching TRBD2. CDR1 is DFQATT and CDR2 is SNEGSKA in the germline V gene (reference sequence). The CDR3 contains 14 residues. This CDR3 is CSVRWLAGVETQYF. The CDR3 bases are TGCAGCGTTCGTTGGCTAGCGGGAGTCGAGACCCAGTACTTC.

In this sample, this clonotype turned up once. The chain couples TRBV7-8 to TRBJ2-3, with D possibly being TRBD2 (5 bases). The germline gives CDR1 SGHVS, CDR2 FQNEAQ. Trimming removed 5 bases from V and 11 bases from J, with 23 bases in between. This CDR3 comprises 15 residues. CDR3 DNA: TGTGCCAGCAGCCCGGACTCGGCGATGGGTAATGGGCAGTATTTT. The encoded protein is CASSPDSAMGNGQYF.

This clonotype was seen just once. The chain is built from TRBV6-1 and TRBJ2-7; 10 nucleotides line up with TRBD1. This CDR3 spans 14 amino acids. The J segment lost 3 bases and the V segment lost 4 bases, leaving 3 bases of the junction unmatched. CDR1 MNHNS and CDR2 SASEGT come from the germline V gene. CDR3 DNA sequence: TGTGCCAGCAGTGCCTGGACAGGGGGCTACGAGCAGTACTTC. Amino acids: CASSAWTGGYEQYF.

The rearrangement links TRBV12-3 or TRBV12-4 to TRBJ2-1; D not resolved. The CDR3 runs 13 residues. With 4 bases removed from V and 9 bases from J, the gap between germline ends came to 13 bases. CDR3 in DNA: TGTGCCAGCAGTTATGGGTCGAGGAGTGAGCAGTTCTTC. Its translation: CASSYGSRSEQFF.

The V call is TRBV6-5, the J call TRBJ2-7, with D perhaps given as TRBD1 or TRBD2 (5 bases each). CDR1 and CDR2 from the germline V gene are MNHEY and SVGAGI. CDR3 length equals 14 residues. The ends were cut back, 2 bases at V and 3 bases at J, with 11 bases in the middle. CDR3 amino acids: CASSYKGTDYEQYF. Here the CDR3 DNA reads TGTGCCAGCAGTTACAAAGGGACGGACTACGAGCAGTACTTC.

As for this clonotype: This may arise from a read error, as a much more abundant clone is one base away. V usage is TRBV5-4 and J usage is TRBJ1-4; D gene unclear. This CDR3 comprises 14 residues. CDR1 is SGHNT and CDR2 is YYREEE in the germline V gene (reference sequence). The CDR3 nucleotides are TGTGCCAGCAGCCCCGGAGAGGGCAATGGAAAACTGTTTTTT. Translation gives CASSPGEGNGKLFF. The full variable domain, with the rest looked up from reference TRBV5-4 and TRBJ1-4, is ETGVTQSPTHLIKTRGQQVTLRCSSQSGHNTVSWYQQALGQGPQFIFQYYREEENGRGNFPPRFSGLQFPNYSSELNVNALELDDSALYLCASSPGEGNGKLFFGSGTQLSVL.

This sequence joins TRBV7-2 and TRBJ2-5; 9 nucleotides agree with TRBD2. V shed 5 bases, J shed 9 bases, and the junction held 10 bases outside the gene matches. Germline CDR1 SGHTA, CDR2 FQGNSA. The CDR3 length is 14 residues. The CDR3 coding sequence is TGTGCCAGCAGCCCGGGACAGCGGGGGGCGGCCCAGTACTTC. It is translated as CASSPGQRGAAQYF.

The chain combines TRBV13 with TRBJ1-1; 9 nucleotides match TRBD1. The germline gives CDR1 PRHDT, CDR2 FYEKMQ (reference sequence). This CDR3 spans 11 amino acids. The CDR3 sequence: CSNRGRTEAFF. The CDR3 DNA reads as TGTTCCAACAGGGGGCGGACTGAAGCTTTCTTT. Using reference TRBV13 and TRBJ1-1 for the parts outside the CDR3, the full variable domain is AAGVIQSPRHLIKEKRETATLKCYPIPRHDTVYWYQQGPGQDPQFLISFYEKMQSDKGSIPDRFSAQQFSDYHSELNMSSLELGDSALYFCSNRGRTEAFFGQGTRLTVV.

Regarding this clonotype: The conserved phenylalanine or tryptophan is not found at the CDR3 terminus, so this likely reflects a read error. It is unclear where the CDR3 begins or ends on the DNA, so no DNA is shown, and the CDR3 is as TCRdb lists it. This sequence joins TRBV12-3 or TRBV12-4 and TRBJ2-6; whether TRBD2, the table's D call, matches the DNA was not checked. The CDR3 is 11 residues long, ends included. The CDR3 spells CASTSWSVANT.

This clonotype occurred many times. The rearrangement links TRBV7-9 to TRBJ2-3, with 10 bases matching TRBD1. Germline CDR1 and CDR2: SEHNR and FQNEAQ (reference sequence). There are 14 residues in the CDR3. The V segment lost 3 bases and the J segment 6 bases; nucleotides outside the gene matches: 3. The DNA of the CDR3 is TGTGCCAGCAGCTTGACAGGGGGCGAGGATACGCAGTATTTT. Translating gives CASSLTGGEDTQYF.

The sample holds many counts of this clonotype. This chain joins TRBV18 and TRBJ1-1; unclear D gene. Trimming removed 1 base at V and 0 bases at J, with 6 bases between. Germline V gene sequence: CDR1 KGHSH, CDR2 LQKENI. The CDR3 sequence is 14 residues long. The CDR3 reads CASSPQSLNTEAFF. CDR3 coding DNA: TGTGCCAGCTCACCACAATCCCTGAACACTGAAGCTTTCTTT.

This clonotype was seen only once. The chain has TRBV4-2 and TRBJ2-2; 10 bases are a match to TRBD2. This CDR3 is built from 15 residues. After removal of 5 bases from V and 4 bases from J, the junction contained 4 bases not matched to a gene. Germline assignment: CDR1 LGHNA and CDR2 YNFKEQ. CDR3 sequence: CASSLLAGSTGELFF. The CDR3 DNA follows: TGTGCCAGCAGCTTACTAGCGGGATCCACCGGGGAGCTGTTTTTT.

The chain links TRBV4-1 to TRBJ2-3, with 11 bases aligning to TRBD2. The J segment lost 6 bases and the V segment lost 4 bases, leaving 3 bases of the junction unmatched. The CDR3 runs 14 residues. Per the germline V gene, CDR1 is MGHRA and CDR2 is YSYEKL. As DNA, the CDR3 is TGCGCCAGCAGCCGACTAGCGGGACCCGATACGCAGTATTTT. This encodes CASSRLAGPDTQYF.

Notes on this clonotype: Just one base apart from a much larger clone, this may be a read error. The chain is built from TRBV12-3 or TRBV12-4 and TRBJ2-3, with D tentatively TRBD2 (5 bases). The CDR3 has 17 amino acids. CDR3 nucleotide sequence: TGTGCCACCAGTACACGCAGAAGTGTGCGGGTCACAGATACGCAGTATTTT. The encoded protein is CATSTRRSVRVTDTQYF.

The genes are TRBV9 and TRBJ2-6; D uncertain. V lost 0 bases and J lost 0, with 13 bases in between. The CDR3 runs 18 residues. From germline, CDR1 is SGDLS and CDR2 YYNGEE. CDR3 amino acids: CASSVEGSGYSGANVLTF. DNA for the CDR3: TGTGCCAGCAGCGTAGAGGGATCGGGCTACTCTGGGGCCAACGTCCTGACTTTC.

There are many counts of this clonotype. The rearrangement joins TRBV3-1 to TRBJ2-5; D is unresolved. Germline values: CDR1 LGHDT, CDR2 YNNKEL (reference sequence). The CDR3 covers 12 residues. V shed 0 bases and J shed 5 bases, with 4 bases lying between them. The CDR3 DNA sequence: TGTGCCAGCAGCCAAGAACGGGAGACCCAGTACTTC. It translates to CASSQERETQYF.

In the case of this clonotype: Given the absence of the conserved phenylalanine or tryptophan at the CDR3 end, a read error is likely. It is unclear where the CDR3 begins or ends on the DNA, so no DNA is shown, and the CDR3 is as TCRdb lists it. V gene TRBV5-4 combines with J gene TRBJ2-6; the table's D gene call, TRBD2, was not cross checked with the DNA. The germline V gene encodes CDR1 SGHNT and CDR2 YYREEE (reference sequence). The CDR3 is made up of 10 amino acids, end residues included. This CDR3 reads CACSWTSGLS.

Ten or more counts support this clonotype. The gene calls are TRBV19 and TRBJ2-6; unclear D gene. The CDR3 is 17 residues long. Trimming took 3 bases from V and 0 from J, leaving 12 bases between them. CDR1 is LNHDA, CDR2 SQIVND, per germline (reference sequence). The CDR3 spells CASSILSPSSGANVLTF. Written as DNA, the CDR3 is TGTGCCAGTAGTATCCTTTCACCCAGCTCTGGGGCCAACGTCCTGACTTTC.

Regarding this clonotype: A single base separates this from a much larger clone, so it may be a read error. The rearrangement links TRBV7-9 to TRBJ1-6; D unclear. Trimming took 7 bases from V and 5 from J, leaving 9 bases between them. The length of the CDR3 is 13 residues. CDR1 SEHNR and CDR2 FQNEAQ come from the germline V gene (reference sequence). CDR3 nucleotide sequence: TGTGCCAGCAATTTAAGGGATAATTCACCCCTCCACTTT. It codes for CASNLRDNSPLHF.

V usage is TRBV7-6 and J usage is TRBJ2-2, with TRBD2 matching 9 bases. J gave up 6 bases and V 2 bases, and 4 bases lay outside the gene matches. This CDR3 contains 15 residues. Germline CDR1 SGHVS, CDR2 FNYEAQ. CDR3 region: CASSLIAGASGELFF. CDR3 coding DNA: TGTGCCAGCAGCTTAATAGCGGGAGCGTCCGGGGAGCTGTTTTTT.

The chain couples TRBV20-1 to TRBJ2-7, with TRBD1 matching over 8 bases. This CDR3 region has 12 residues. Germline V gene lookup returns CDR1 DFQATT and CDR2 SNEGSKA (reference sequence). V was clipped by 6 bases and J by 5 bases; unmatched bases: 6. CDR3 region: CSAFSDRDEQYF. The CDR3 DNA reads TGCAGTGCATTCTCGGACAGGGACGAGCAGTACTTC.

The table lists this clonotype with many counts. This chain uses TRBV11-2 with TRBJ2-7, with unresolved D. CDR1 is SGHAT, CDR2 FQNNGV, per germline. The CDR3 length is 16 residues. The V gene lost 5 bases and the J gene lost 2 bases, with 19 bases spanning the gap. As DNA, the CDR3 is TGTGCCAGCAGCCATACCGACGACCAAAGGACCTACGAGCAGTACTTC. This sequence encodes CASSHTDDQRTYEQYF. The whole variable domain, remainder taken from reference TRBV11-2 and TRBJ2-7, is EAGVAQSPRYKIIEKRQSVAFWCNPISGHATLYWYQQILGQGPKLLIQFQNNGVVDDSQLPKDRFSAERLKGVDSTLKIQPAKLEDSAVYLCASSHTDDQRTYEQYFGPGTRLTVT.

Many counts were recorded for this clonotype. The CDR3 is CASIAGRPPGEQYF. DNA of the CDR3: TGTGCCAGCATCGCGGGGCGGCCGCCTGGCGAGCAGTACTTC. The chain recombines TRBV2 with TRBJ2-7, with D possibly matching TRBD2 (6 bases). The CDR3 length is 14 residues. From germline, CDR1 is SNHLY and CDR2 FYNNEI. Trimming took 7 bases from V and 6 from J, leaving 19 bases between them.